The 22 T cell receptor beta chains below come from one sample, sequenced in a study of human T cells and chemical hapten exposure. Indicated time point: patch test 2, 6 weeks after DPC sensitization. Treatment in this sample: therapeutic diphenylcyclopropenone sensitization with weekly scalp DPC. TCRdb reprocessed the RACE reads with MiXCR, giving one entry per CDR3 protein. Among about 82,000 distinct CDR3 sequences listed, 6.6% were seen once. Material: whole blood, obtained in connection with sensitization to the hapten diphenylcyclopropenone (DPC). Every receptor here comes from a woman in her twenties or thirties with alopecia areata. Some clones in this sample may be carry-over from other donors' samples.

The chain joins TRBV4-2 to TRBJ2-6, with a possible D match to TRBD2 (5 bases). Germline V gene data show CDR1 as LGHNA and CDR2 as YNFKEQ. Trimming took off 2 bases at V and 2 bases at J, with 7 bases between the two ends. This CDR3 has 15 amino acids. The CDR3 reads CASSQRRPGANVLTF. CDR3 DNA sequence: TGTGCCAGCAGCCAAAGGAGGCCTGGGGCCAACGTCCTGACTTTC.

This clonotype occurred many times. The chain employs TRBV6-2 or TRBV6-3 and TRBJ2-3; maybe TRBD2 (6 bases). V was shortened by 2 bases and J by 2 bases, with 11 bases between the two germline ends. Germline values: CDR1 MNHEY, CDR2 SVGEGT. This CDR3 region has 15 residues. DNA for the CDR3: TGTGCCAGCAGTTACCAACTAGCCGTCACAGATACGCAGTATTTT. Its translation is CASSYQLAVTDTQYF.

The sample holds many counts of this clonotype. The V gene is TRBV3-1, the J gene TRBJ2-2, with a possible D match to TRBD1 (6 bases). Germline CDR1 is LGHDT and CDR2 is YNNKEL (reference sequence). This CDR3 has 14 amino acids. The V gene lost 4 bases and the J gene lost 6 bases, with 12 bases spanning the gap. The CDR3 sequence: CASSRGQSAGELFF. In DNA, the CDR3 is TGTGCCAGCAGCCGTGGACAGTCAGCCGGGGAGCTGTTTTTT.

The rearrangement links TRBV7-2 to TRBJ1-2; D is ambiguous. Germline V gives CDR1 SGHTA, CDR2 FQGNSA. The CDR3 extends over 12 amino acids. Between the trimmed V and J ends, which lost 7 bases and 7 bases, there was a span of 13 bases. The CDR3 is CASNSAGVGYTF. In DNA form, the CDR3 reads TGTGCCAGCAACTCCGCAGGAGTTGGCTACACCTTC.

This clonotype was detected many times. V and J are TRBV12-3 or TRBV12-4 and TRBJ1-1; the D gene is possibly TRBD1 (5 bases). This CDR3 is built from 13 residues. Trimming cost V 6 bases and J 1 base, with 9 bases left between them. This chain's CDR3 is CASRPTENTEAFF. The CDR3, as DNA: TGTGCCAGCAGACCGACAGAGAACACTGAAGCTTTCTTT.

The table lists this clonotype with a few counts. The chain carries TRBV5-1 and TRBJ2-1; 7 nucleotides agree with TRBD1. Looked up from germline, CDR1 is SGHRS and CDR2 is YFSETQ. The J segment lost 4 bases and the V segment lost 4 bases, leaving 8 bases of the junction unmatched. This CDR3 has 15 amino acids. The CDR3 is CASSQGVDQYNEQFF. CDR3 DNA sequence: TGCGCCAGCAGCCAGGGGGTGGACCAGTACAATGAGCAGTTCTTC.

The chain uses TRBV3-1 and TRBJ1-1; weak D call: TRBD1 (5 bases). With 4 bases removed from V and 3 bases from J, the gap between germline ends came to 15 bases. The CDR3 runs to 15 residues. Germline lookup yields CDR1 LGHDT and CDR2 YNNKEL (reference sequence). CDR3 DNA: TGTGCCAGCAGCCCGACTCGAGGAGGGGACACTGAAGCTTTCTTT. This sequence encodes CASSPTRGGDTEAFF.

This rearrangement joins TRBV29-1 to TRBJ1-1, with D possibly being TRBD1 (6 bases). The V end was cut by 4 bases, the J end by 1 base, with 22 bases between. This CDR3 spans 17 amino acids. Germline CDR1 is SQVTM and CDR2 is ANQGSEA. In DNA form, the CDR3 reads TGCAGCGTTGTCCCCGGGGGGACATATAAGCGGAACACTGAAGCTTTCTTT. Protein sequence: CSVVPGGTYKRNTEAFF.

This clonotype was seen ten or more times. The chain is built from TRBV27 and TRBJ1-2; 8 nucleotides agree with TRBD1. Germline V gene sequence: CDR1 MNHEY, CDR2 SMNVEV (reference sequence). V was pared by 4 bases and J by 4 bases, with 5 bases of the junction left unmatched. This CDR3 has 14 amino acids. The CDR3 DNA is TGTGCCAGCAGTTCCAGACAGGGGATCTATGGCTACACCTTC. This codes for CASSSRQGIYGYTF.

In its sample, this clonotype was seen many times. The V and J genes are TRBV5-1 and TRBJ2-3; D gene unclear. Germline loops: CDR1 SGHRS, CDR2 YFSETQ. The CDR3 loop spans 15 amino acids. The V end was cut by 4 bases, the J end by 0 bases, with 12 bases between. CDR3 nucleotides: TGCGCCAGCAGCGGCCCCACCACTAGCACAGATACGCAGTATTTT. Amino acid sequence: CASSGPTTSTDTQYF.

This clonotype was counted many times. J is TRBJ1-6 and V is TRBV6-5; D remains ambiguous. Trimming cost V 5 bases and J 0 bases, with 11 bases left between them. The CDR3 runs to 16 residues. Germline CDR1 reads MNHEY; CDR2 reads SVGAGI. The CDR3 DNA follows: TGTGCCAGCAGTACACAAAAGGGCTCCTATAATTCACCCCTCCACTTT. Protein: CASSTQKGSYNSPLHF.

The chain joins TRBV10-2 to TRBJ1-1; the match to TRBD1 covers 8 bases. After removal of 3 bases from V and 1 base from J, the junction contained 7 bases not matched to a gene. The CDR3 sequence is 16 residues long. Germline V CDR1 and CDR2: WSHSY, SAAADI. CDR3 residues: CASSEQGTGGNTEAFF. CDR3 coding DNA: TGCGCCAGCAGTGAACAGGGGACAGGCGGGAACACTGAAGCTTTCTTT.

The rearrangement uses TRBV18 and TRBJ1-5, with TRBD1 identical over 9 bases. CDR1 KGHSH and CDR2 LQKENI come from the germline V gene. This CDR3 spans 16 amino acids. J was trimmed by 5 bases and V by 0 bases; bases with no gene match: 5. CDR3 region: CASSPPNRGPYQPQHF. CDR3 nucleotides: TGTGCCAGCTCACCACCGAACAGGGGGCCTTATCAGCCCCAGCATTTT.

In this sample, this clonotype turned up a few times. CDR3 in amino acids: CAWSLKMLQETQYF. DNA of the CDR3: TGTGCCTGGAGTCTAAAGATGTTGCAAGAGACCCAGTACTTC. This chain joins TRBV30 and TRBJ2-5; D call uncertain. The CDR3 runs 14 residues. The germline V and J ends were trimmed by 2 bases and 2 bases, with 12 bases remaining between them. CDR1 is GTSNPN and CDR2 is SVGIG in the germline V gene (reference sequence).

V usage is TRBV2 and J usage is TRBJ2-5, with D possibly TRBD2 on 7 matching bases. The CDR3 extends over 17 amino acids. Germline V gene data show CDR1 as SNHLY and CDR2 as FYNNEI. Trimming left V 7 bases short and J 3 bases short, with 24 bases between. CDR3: CASTTIGGGAGEETQYF. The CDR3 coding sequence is TGTGCCAGCACCACTATTGGGGGGGGGGCCGGAGAAGAGACCCAGTACTTC.

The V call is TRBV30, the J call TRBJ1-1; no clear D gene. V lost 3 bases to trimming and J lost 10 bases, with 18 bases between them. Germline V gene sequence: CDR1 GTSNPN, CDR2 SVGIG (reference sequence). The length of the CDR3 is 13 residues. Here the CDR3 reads CAWRVDPSRAAFF. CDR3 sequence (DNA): TGTGCCTGGAGGGTGGACCCCTCCCGAGCAGCTTTCTTT.

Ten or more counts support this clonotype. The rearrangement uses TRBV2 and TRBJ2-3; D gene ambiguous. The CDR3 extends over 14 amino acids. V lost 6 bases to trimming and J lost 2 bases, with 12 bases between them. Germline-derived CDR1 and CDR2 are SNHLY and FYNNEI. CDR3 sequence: CASRDRTNTDTQYF. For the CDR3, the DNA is TGTGCCAGCAGGGACCGAACAAACACAGATACGCAGTATTTT.

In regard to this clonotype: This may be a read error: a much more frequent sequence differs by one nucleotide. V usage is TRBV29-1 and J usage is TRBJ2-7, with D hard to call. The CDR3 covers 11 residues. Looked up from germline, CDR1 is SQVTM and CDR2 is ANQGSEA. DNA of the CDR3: TGCAGAGTTCATCTAGGGAATGGGCAGTACTTC. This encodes CRVHLGNGQYF.

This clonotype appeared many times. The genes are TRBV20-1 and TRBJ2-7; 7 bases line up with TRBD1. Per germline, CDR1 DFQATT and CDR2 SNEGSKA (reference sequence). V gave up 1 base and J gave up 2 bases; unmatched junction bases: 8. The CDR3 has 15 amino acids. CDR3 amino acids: CSARADRVGPYEQYF. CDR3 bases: TGCAGTGCTAGAGCCGACAGGGTGGGACCCTACGAGCAGTACTTC.

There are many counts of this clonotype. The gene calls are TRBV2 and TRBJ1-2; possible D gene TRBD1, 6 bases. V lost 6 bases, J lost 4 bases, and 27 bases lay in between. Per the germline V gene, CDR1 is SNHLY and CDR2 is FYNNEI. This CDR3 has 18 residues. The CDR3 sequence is CASSPQTGARGAFYGYTF. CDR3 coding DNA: TGTGCCAGCAGCCCGCAGACAGGCGCACGTGGGGCCTTCTATGGCTACACCTTC.

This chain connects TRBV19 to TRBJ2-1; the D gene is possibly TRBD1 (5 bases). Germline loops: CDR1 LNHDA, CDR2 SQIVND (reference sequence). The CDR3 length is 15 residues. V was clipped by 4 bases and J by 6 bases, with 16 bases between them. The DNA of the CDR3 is TGTGCCAGTAGTACTGCAGGGTCCCCCTTCAATGAGCAGTTCTTC. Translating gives CASSTAGSPFNEQFF.

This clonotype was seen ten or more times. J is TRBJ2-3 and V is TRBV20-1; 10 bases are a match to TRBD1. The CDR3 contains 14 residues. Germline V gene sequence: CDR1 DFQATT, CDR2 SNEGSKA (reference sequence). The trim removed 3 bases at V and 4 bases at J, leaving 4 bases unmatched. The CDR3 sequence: CSASRDRGADTQYF. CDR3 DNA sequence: TGCAGTGCTAGCCGGGACAGGGGTGCAGATACGCAGTATTTT.